One T cell receptor beta chain is described in this entry. The CDR3 spans 14 residues. Per the germline V gene, CDR1 is MNHEY and CDR2 is SMNVEV (reference sequence). V dropped 5 bases and J dropped 6; count of bases not matched to a gene: 6. These data belong to a study of blood T cell repertoires in COVID-19. Looking at the study overall: The United States, Italy and Spain provided the acute and convalescent COVID-19 samples.

The data were produced by immunoSEQ multiplex PCR, yet TCRdb's version contains in-frame clones alone and is incomplete. The top ten clones hold 3% to 3.5% of a sample with roughly 200,000 clones, 84% of them seen once. This chain links TRBV27 with TRBJ1-5; 8 bases are a match to TRBD1. The sample was PBMCs or T cells enriched from blood (not recorded which). The TCR comes from a woman under 40 who had been exposed to COVID-19. CDR3 DNA: TGTGCCAGCAGTCCTGACAGGGGACCTCAGCCCCAGCATTTT. Translation gives CASSPDRGPQPQHF.